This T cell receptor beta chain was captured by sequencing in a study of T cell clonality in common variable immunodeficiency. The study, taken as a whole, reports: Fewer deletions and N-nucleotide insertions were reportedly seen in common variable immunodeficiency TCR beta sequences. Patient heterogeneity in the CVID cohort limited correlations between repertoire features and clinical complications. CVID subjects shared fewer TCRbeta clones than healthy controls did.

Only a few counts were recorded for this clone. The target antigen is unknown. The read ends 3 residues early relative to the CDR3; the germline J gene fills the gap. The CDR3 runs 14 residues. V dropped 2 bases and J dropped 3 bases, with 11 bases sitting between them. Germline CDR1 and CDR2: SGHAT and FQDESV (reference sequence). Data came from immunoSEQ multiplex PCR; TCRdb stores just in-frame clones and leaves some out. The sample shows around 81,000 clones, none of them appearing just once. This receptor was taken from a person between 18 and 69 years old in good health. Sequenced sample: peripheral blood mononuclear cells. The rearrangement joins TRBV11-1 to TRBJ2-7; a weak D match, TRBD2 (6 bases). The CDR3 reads CASSLTGELYEQYF. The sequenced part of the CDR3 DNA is TGTGCCAGCAGCTTAACGGGGGAGCTCTACGAG. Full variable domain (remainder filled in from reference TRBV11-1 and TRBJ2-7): EAEVAQSPRYKITEKSQAVAFWCDPISGHATLYWYRQILGQGPELLVQFQDESVVDDSQLPKDRFSAERLKGVDSTLKIQPAELGDSAMYLCASSLTGELYEQYFGPGTRLTVT.